This T cell receptor beta chain appears in the sequencing data of a study of T cells after yellow fever vaccination. The wider study: Some fractions had low cell numbers, and these were prepared with SMART-Seq v4 Ultra Low Input.

This clonotype was detected a few times. UMIs and a universal primer site were added when TCR cDNA was made by 5'RACE template switching. In TCRdb, the 5' RACE reads were re-called with MiXCR into one record per CDR3 protein. The table lists 200,000 to 300,000 distinct CDR3 sequences, roughly 13% of them singletons. The CDR3 length is 14 residues. In germline, CDR1 is LGHNA, CDR2 YNFKEQ. With 3 bases clipped from V and 3 bases from J, the junction kept 3 bases outside the gene matches. The receptor comes from a man younger than 40 who received the YFV17D yellow fever vaccine. The sequencing used CD4+ T cells sorted from PBMCs, collected 45 days after the yellow fever booster vaccination. The chain has TRBV4-2 and TRBJ1-2; 8 bases line up with TRBD1. The chain's CDR3 is CASSHSDRDYGYTF. In DNA form, the CDR3 reads TGTGCCAGCAGCCACTCGGACAGGGACTATGGCTACACCTTC.